The 17 T cell receptor beta chains listed next were all sequenced from one sample in a study of cytomegalovirus exposure and HLA in healthy donors. Using immunoSEQ multiplex PCR, the repertoire was profiled, and TCRdb retains in-frame clones only, with some absent. The sample has 65,000 or so clones; just under 95% are singletons. Sequencing input: PBMCs. These receptor sequences come from a man aged 18 to 30 in good health and CMV-seropositive.

The gene calls are TRBV5-4 and TRBJ2-3; 8 bases are shared with TRBD2. The CDR3 consists of 14 residues. Germline loops: CDR1 SGHNT, CDR2 YYREEE (reference sequence). The junction had 5 bases not matched to a gene; V was cut back by 6 bases and J by 2 bases. The CDR3 DNA reads TGTGCCAGCAATCTAGCGGGCCTCACAGATACGCAGTATTTT. Translating it yields CASNLAGLTDTQYF.

The chain uses TRBV11-2 and TRBJ2-7; possibly TRBD1 for D (7 bases). CDR3 length: 15 amino acids. Trimming shortened V by 1 base and J by 3 bases, and 13 bases separated the two germline ends. The germline gives CDR1 SGHAT, CDR2 FQNNGV. CDR3 residues: CASSLVPGGSYEQYF. Written as DNA, the CDR3 is TGTGCCAGCAGCTTAGTACCAGGGGGGAGCTACGAGCAGTACTTC.

This sequence joins TRBV6-5 and TRBJ2-2; the match to TRBD1 covers 10 bases. The CDR3 totals 16 residues. The ends lost 3 bases at V and 6 bases at J; junction bases unmatched: 7. Germline V gives CDR1 MNHEY, CDR2 SVGAGI. The CDR3 protein is CASSYQTGTGAGELFF. Here the CDR3 DNA reads TGTGCCAGCAGTTATCAAACCGGGACAGGGGCCGGGGAGCTGTTTTTT.

The chain is built from TRBV9 and TRBJ2-5; D unclear. CDR3 size: 16 residues. Deletions cut 2 bases from V and 0 bases from J, with 14 bases between. CDR1 and CDR2 (germline): SGDLS, YYNGEE. CDR3 loop: CASSVSVMEYQETQYF. The CDR3 DNA reads as TGTGCCAGCAGCGTCAGTGTAATGGAGTACCAAGAGACCCAGTACTTC.

The V and J genes are TRBV19 and TRBJ1-5; D gene ambiguous. Trimming removed 2 bases from V and 0 bases from J, with 11 bases in between. This CDR3 is 16 amino acids long. Germline-derived CDR1 and CDR2 are LNHDA and SQIVND (reference sequence). CDR3: CASSIQSGYSNQPQHF. CDR3 bases: TGTGCCAGTAGTATACAGTCAGGCTATAGCAATCAGCCCCAGCATTTT.

This clone was counted a few times. The CDR3 nucleotides are TGTGCCAGCAGCCACACTAACGACAATGAGCAGTTCTTC. Protein: CASSHTNDNEQFF. The chain couples TRBV6-1 to TRBJ2-1; D uncertain. Germline CDR1 and CDR2: MNHNS and SASEGT. V shed 6 bases and J shed 5 bases, with 11 bases lying between them. This CDR3 region has 13 residues.

The chain recombines TRBV28 with TRBJ2-1; 10 nucleotides agree with TRBD2. Looked up from germline, CDR1 is MDHEN and CDR2 is SYDVKM. This CDR3 has 14 residues. Unmatched junction bases numbered 8, after V lost 8 bases and J lost 7 bases. CDR3 region: CASGSEREGNEQFF. The CDR3 bases are TGTGCCAGCGGGTCAGAGCGGGAGGGAAATGAGCAGTTCTTC.

The rearrangement uses TRBV5-1 and TRBJ1-3; a possible D gene is TRBD1 (6 bases). V was cut by 5 bases and J by 0 bases, with 21 bases left in between. Germline lookup yields CDR1 SGHRS and CDR2 YFSETQ. The CDR3 loop spans 18 amino acids. The CDR3 here is CASSPPATGHTSGNTIYF. In DNA form, the CDR3 reads TGCGCCAGCAGTCCTCCGGCGACAGGTCATACCTCTGGAAACACCATATATTTT.

The rearrangement uses TRBV6-4 and TRBJ2-3, with 8 bases that match TRBD2. Germline V gene lookup returns CDR1 MRHNA and CDR2 SNTAGT. The CDR3 contains 15 residues. Trimming took 0 bases from V and 2 from J; bases not matched to a gene: 1. CDR3 bases: TGTGCCAGCAGTGACTCCGGGAGGGCCACAGATACGCAGTATTTT. This sequence encodes CASSDSGRATDTQYF.

The V gene is TRBV27, the J gene TRBJ1-3; unclear D gene. This CDR3 has 16 amino acids. Per germline, CDR1 MNHEY and CDR2 SMNVEV (reference sequence). Trimming left V 6 bases short and J 6 bases short, with 21 bases between. The CDR3, as DNA: TGTGCCAGCAGCAGACCGAGGCGGAACGTGGAAAACACCATATATTTT. Its translation: CASSRPRRNVENTIYF.

V and J are TRBV15 and TRBJ1-2, with no clear D. CDR1 is LNHNV, CDR2 YYDKDF, per germline (reference sequence). CDR3 length: 14 residues. V lost 3 bases and J lost 3, with 11 bases in between. The CDR3, as DNA: TGTGCCACCAGCAGCGCCGGGTCTGACTATGGCTACACCTTC. This translates into CATSSAGSDYGYTF.

The J gene is TRBJ2-7, the V gene TRBV4-1, with 11 nucleotides matching TRBD1. CDR3 length equals 15 residues. Germline assignment: CDR1 MGHRA and CDR2 YSYEKL. The V gene end was trimmed by 4 bases and the J gene end by 3 bases; junction bases not matched to a gene: 5. This CDR3 is CASSRYGTGGYEQYF. Written as DNA, the CDR3 is TGCGCCAGCAGCCGATACGGGACAGGGGGCTACGAGCAGTACTTC.

The V and J genes are TRBV19 and TRBJ2-7; TRBD1 agrees at 7 bases. CDR3 length: 14 amino acids. From germline, CDR1 is LNHDA and CDR2 SQIVND (reference sequence). The V segment lost 3 bases and the J segment 1 base; nucleotides outside the gene matches: 3. This chain's CDR3 is CASSMRQGSYEQYF. CDR3 nucleotides: TGTGCCAGTAGTATGCGACAGGGATCCTACGAGCAGTACTTC.

In DNA, the CDR3 is TGCAGCGTTTCCGGGAGGATGGTCTACGAGCAGTACTTC. Amino acid sequence: CSVSGRMVYEQYF. V and J are TRBV29-1 and TRBJ2-7, with 7 bases matching TRBD2. The CDR3 runs 13 residues. Germline V gives CDR1 SQVTM, CDR2 ANQGSEA. The J segment lost 3 bases and the V segment lost 5 bases, leaving 7 bases of the junction unmatched.

The gene calls are TRBV19 and TRBJ2-7; 12 nucleotides match TRBD2. The CDR3 sequence is 15 residues long. Trimming at V came to 4 bases and at J to 4 bases, leaving 5 bases not matched to a gene. Germline CDR1 LNHDA, CDR2 SQIVND (reference sequence). CDR3 sequence: CASSNRLAGVYEQYF. Written as DNA, the CDR3 is TGTGCCAGTAGTAATAGACTAGCGGGAGTGTACGAGCAGTACTTC.

V gene TRBV7-2 combines with J gene TRBJ2-2, with D perhaps TRBD1 (5 bases). This CDR3 comprises 13 residues. Looked up from germline, CDR1 is SGHTA and CDR2 is FQGNSA. The ends were cut back, 2 bases at V and 6 bases at J, with 7 bases in the middle. The CDR3 sequence: CASSLKGSGELFF. Written as DNA, the CDR3 is TGTGCCAGCAGCTTAAAGGGGTCCGGGGAGCTGTTTTTT.

The chain uses TRBV9 and TRBJ2-3; TRBD1 agrees at 9 bases. Germline loops: CDR1 SGDLS, CDR2 YYNGEE. J lost 4 bases, V lost 4 bases, and 7 bases had no gene match. The CDR3 has 15 amino acids. The CDR3: CASSSGTGIADTQYF. The CDR3 DNA follows: TGTGCCAGCAGCTCAGGGACAGGGATTGCAGATACGCAGTATTTT.